The entry below describes one TCR beta chain. The antigen is unknown. This sample is drawn from a study of early T cells in non-severe SARS-CoV-2 infection. Background on the study: Sequencing input comprised bulk RNA from unsorted whole blood; chain pairing was not available. Study-level findings and limits: Missing private and CD4 specificities, VDJdb matching favored anti-spike CD8 responses.

Attached unique molecular identifiers marked individual cDNA molecules. TCRdb reprocessed the 5' RACE reads via MiXCR and lists one record per CDR3 protein. The data show some 80,000 distinct CDR3 sequences, with about 12% seen just once and just over 6.5% held by the top ten. This CDR3 spans 14 amino acids. Germline V gene lookup returns CDR1 SGHRS and CDR2 YFSETQ. V lost 7 bases and J lost 1; bases outside the gene matches: 4. The sequence derives from an adult who was a healthcare worker with PCR-confirmed SARS-CoV-2 infection or an uninfected control (not recorded which). Sequences were obtained from whole blood. The gene calls are TRBV5-1 and TRBJ2-3; the match to TRBD2 covers 9 bases. The CDR3 nucleotides are TGCGCCAGCCAACTAGCGGGCCGCACAGATACGCAGTATTTT. As protein: CASQLAGRTDTQYF.